This T cell receptor (beta chain) originates from a study of blood T cell dynamics during melanoma immunotherapy. General observations from the study: At W3, later disease-control patients showed bifurcated PBMC repertoire changes, unlike progressors.

A word on this clone: The antigen remains undetermined.

TCRdb's copy holds only in-frame clones and misses some; the assay was immunoSEQ multiplex PCR. The sample has around 13,000 clones, roughly 86% seen once. This CDR3 region has 14 residues. Germline values: CDR1 SGHTA, CDR2 FQGNSA. V shed 4 bases, J shed 6 bases, and the junction held 3 bases outside the gene matches. Time point meaning: pre-treatment baseline. Patients with prior systemic cancer treatment, concomitant immunosuppressants, or other active malignancies were excluded. The starting material was blood, obtained from a patient treated with checkpoint blockade. The chain links TRBV7-2 to TRBJ1-6, with 7 bases lining up with TRBD1. The TCR sequence derives from a human donor with melanoma. This CDR3 reads CASSSTGFNSPLHF. The CDR3 DNA is TGTGCCAGCAGCTCGACAGGGTTTAATTCACCCCTCCACTTT.